Below are 18 T cell receptor beta chains sequenced from a single sample in a study of shared clonotypes between healthy human individuals. Sequenced by immunoSEQ multiplex PCR; TCRdb stores in-frame clones only, minus some. The sample lists some 2,100,000 clones; 85% to 95% were seen once. It was CD45RO-negative cells, positively selected for CCR7, that made up naive CD8 cells, with terminally differentiated effector memory CD45RA+ cells excluded. The sequenced material came from naive CD8+ T cells from PBMCs. The receptor set was obtained from a man younger than 35 in good health. Some clones in this sample may be carry-over from other donors' samples.

This clone was seen a single time. The genes are TRBV29-1 and TRBJ2-7; a weak D match, TRBD1 (6 bases). Trimming shortened V by 3 bases and J by 0 bases, and 15 bases separated the two germline ends. The CDR3 is 15 residues long. Per the germline V gene, CDR1 is SQVTM and CDR2 is ANQGSEA. The chain's CDR3 is CSVEMDRPGSYEQYF. In DNA form, the CDR3 reads TGCAGCGTTGAGATGGACAGACCAGGCTCCTACGAGCAGTACTTC.

This clone was seen once. This rearrangement joins TRBV5-4 to TRBJ2-3; the D gene is possibly TRBD2 (5 bases). The germline gives CDR1 SGHNT, CDR2 YYREEE (reference sequence). This CDR3 spans 16 amino acids. V was clipped by 5 bases and J by 4 bases, with 20 bases between them. Here the CDR3 DNA reads TGTGCCAGCAGTCCCCCTAGAGGAGGTGGCGCAGATACGCAGTATTTT. This translates into CASSPPRGGGADTQYF.

CDR3 bases: TGTGCCAGCAGCTTGGAGACTAGCGGCCCTTTTTCCTACGAGCAGTACTTC. Its protein product is CASSLETSGPFSYEQYF. The chain is built from TRBV11-1 and TRBJ2-7, with 9 bases matching TRBD2. After removal of 3 bases from V and 1 base from J, the junction contained 10 bases not matched to a gene. Germline lookup yields CDR1 SGHAT and CDR2 FQDESV (reference sequence). The CDR3 extends over 17 amino acids.

The V call is TRBV4-2, the J call TRBJ1-1; D ambiguous. CDR3 length: 12 amino acids. The germline gives CDR1 LGHNA, CDR2 YNFKEQ. Trimming left V 5 bases short and J 2 bases short, with 6 bases between. CDR3: CASSELNTEAFF. The CDR3 DNA follows: TGTGCCAGCAGCGAACTTAACACTGAAGCTTTCTTT.

This clone has a handful of counts. V and J are TRBV7-9 and TRBJ1-2; TRBD1 matches 8 bases. Germline V lookup: CDR1 SEHNR, CDR2 FQNEAQ (reference sequence). J gave up 4 bases and V 5 bases, and 6 bases lay outside the gene matches. This CDR3 has 14 residues. CDR3 sequence reads: CASSPTGTGYGYTF. The CDR3 DNA reads TGTGCCAGCAGCCCAACCGGGACAGGCTATGGCTACACCTTC. Full variable domain (missing parts from reference TRBV7-9 and TRBJ1-2): DTGVSQNPRHKITKRGQNVTFRCDPISEHNRLYWYRQTLGQGPEFLTYFQNEAQLEKSRLLSDRFSAERPKGSFSTLEIQRTEQGDSAMYLCASSPTGTGYGYTFGSGTRLTVV.

Of note for this clone: One end of the junction fails to match germline, which may point to a read error. This chain uses TRBV5-1 with TRBJ1-1, with D possibly being TRBD1 (6 bases). The length of the CDR3 is 13 residues. Germline values: CDR1 SGHRS, CDR2 YFSETQ. CDR3 sequence (DNA): TGCGCCAGCACCTTGGACAGAAACACTGAAGCTTTCTTT. This gives the protein CASTLDRNTEAFF.

The chain joins TRBV7-9 to TRBJ2-7; 8 bases are shared with TRBD2. Germline CDR1 is SEHNR and CDR2 is FQNEAQ (reference sequence). The CDR3 totals 14 residues. V shed 4 bases, J shed 6 bases, and the junction held 8 bases outside the gene matches. CDR3 region: CASSWGLGSREQYF. The CDR3 DNA is TGTGCCAGCAGCTGGGGACTAGGCAGTCGCGAGCAGTACTTC.

The chain employs TRBV11-2 and TRBJ1-2; no definite D call. There are 14 residues in the CDR3. Trimming pared 1 base from V and 2 bases from J, leaving 8 bases between. Germline CDR1 SGHAT, CDR2 FQNNGV. The CDR3 here is CASSLGPYNYGYTF. CDR3 nucleotides: TGTGCCAGCAGCTTAGGCCCCTACAACTATGGCTACACCTTC.

CDR3 sequence reads: CASSASRDRGSYEQYF. CDR3 nucleotides: TGTGCCAGCAGTGCGTCCCGGGACAGGGGCTCCTACGAGCAGTACTTC. The gene calls are TRBV6-1 and TRBJ2-7, with TRBD1 matching over 10 bases. The germline gives CDR1 MNHNS, CDR2 SASEGT. V lost 4 bases, J lost 0 bases, and 6 bases stayed unmatched. This CDR3 has 16 amino acids.

The rearrangement joins TRBV5-1 to TRBJ2-3; the match to TRBD1 covers 11 bases. Germline assignment: CDR1 SGHRS and CDR2 YFSETQ. The CDR3 contains 17 residues. Trimming at V came to 4 bases and at J to 3 bases, leaving 10 bases not matched to a gene. As DNA, the CDR3 is TGCGCCAGCAGCATAGACCGGGACAGGGGGGATACAGATACGCAGTATTTT. Translation: CASSIDRDRGDTDTQYF.

The CDR3 sequence is CASRASSNTGELFF. In DNA, the CDR3 is TGTGCCAGCAGGGCCAGCTCGAACACCGGGGAGCTGTTTTTT. J is TRBJ2-2 and V is TRBV27; D not certain. The germline gives CDR1 MNHEY, CDR2 SMNVEV (reference sequence). Trimming stripped 6 bases from V and 0 bases from J, with 8 bases between. This CDR3 is 14 amino acids long.

The CDR3 DNA sequence: TGTGCCAGCAGTTCAAGACAACGCCAGAACTACGAGCAGTACTTC. This codes for CASSSRQRQNYEQYF. The chain links TRBV27 to TRBJ2-7; the D is unclear. The CDR3 is made up of 15 amino acids. The V end lost 4 bases, the J end lost 3 bases, and 16 bases lay between the germline ends. In germline, CDR1 is MNHEY, CDR2 SMNVEV (reference sequence).

The chain employs TRBV4-1 and TRBJ2-3; the match to TRBD2 covers 9 bases. After removal of 4 bases from V and 3 bases from J, the junction contained 8 bases not matched to a gene. The CDR3 sequence is 16 residues long. From germline, CDR1 is MGHRA and CDR2 YSYEKL. CDR3 nucleotides: TGCGCCAGCAGCCCTCGGGGTAGCGGGAGTACAGATACGCAGTATTTT. It encodes CASSPRGSGSTDTQYF.

The DNA of the CDR3 is TGTGCCAGCAGCCGAGACGACAGATACGAGCAGTACTTC. Translating it yields CASSRDDRYEQYF. This chain joins TRBV5-4 and TRBJ2-7; the D gene is possibly TRBD1 (5 bases). The CDR3 sequence is 13 residues long. Trimming took 4 bases from V and 4 from J, leaving 12 bases between them. Germline CDR1 reads SGHNT; CDR2 reads YYREEE (reference sequence).

The chain employs TRBV27 and TRBJ2-3, with 9 bases identical to TRBD1. This CDR3 comprises 15 residues. J was trimmed by 2 bases and V by 4 bases; bases with no gene match: 4. In germline, CDR1 is MNHEY, CDR2 SMNVEV (reference sequence). The CDR3 DNA follows: TGTGCCAGCAGTTGGACAGGGGCCCTCACAGATACGCAGTATTTT. Its protein product is CASSWTGALTDTQYF.

The rearrangement joins TRBV29-1 to TRBJ2-6; unclear D gene. From germline, CDR1 is SQVTM and CDR2 ANQGSEA. The CDR3 has 15 residues. The V gene lost 7 bases and the J gene lost 0 bases, with 13 bases spanning the gap. The chain's CDR3 is CSALASTSGANVLTF. CDR3 DNA: TGCAGCGCTTTGGCAAGTACCTCTGGGGCCAACGTCCTGACTTTC.

This chain links TRBV4-2 with TRBJ2-2; no clear D gene. The V gene's germline CDR1 is LGHNA and CDR2 YNFKEQ. This CDR3 spans 15 amino acids. The V gene lost 6 bases and the J gene lost 6 bases, with 17 bases spanning the gap. The CDR3 region is CASRESPLNPGELFF. The DNA for the CDR3 is TGTGCCAGCAGAGAATCACCCTTAAATCCCGGGGAGCTGTTTTTT.

The CDR3 here is CASSFGPSTDTQYF. The CDR3 DNA is TGTGCCAGCAGCTTTGGTCCAAGCACAGATACGCAGTATTTT. The rearrangement links TRBV11-3 to TRBJ2-3, with D unclear. The CDR3 loop spans 14 amino acids. CDR1 is SGHNT and CDR2 is YENEEA in the germline V gene. With 3 bases removed from V and 0 bases from J, the gap between germline ends came to 7 bases.